This is a list of T cell receptor beta chains from one sample in a study of neurological immune-mediated disorders. TCRdb recomputed calls from the 5' RACE reads with MiXCR, one row per CDR3 protein. The repertoire holds fewer than 30,000 distinct CDR3 sequences, 6.5% to 8.5% seen once, with about 4.5% in the top ten. The sample was PBMCs. The receptors derive from a woman in her 40s in good health. The CDR3 runs from the conserved cysteine through the conserved F or W. The D gene is left open where the match is weak. Size values are once, few and many counts, or a class for expanded clones, and some rows have none.

medium-sized	NA	TRBJ2-2	TRBV12-3/TRBV12-4	TGTGCCAGCTCTCCTAACACCGGGGAGCTGTTTTTT	CASSPNTGELFF
many	NA	TRBJ2-7	TRBV27	TGTGCCAGCAGTTCTTTCACAGGGAATAGCGAGCAGTACTTC	CASSSFTGNSEQYF
many	NA	TRBJ2-2	TRBV12-1	TGTGCCAGCAGCCACCTTAGCGGGAACATCACCGGGGAGCTGTTTTTT	CASSHLSGNITGELFF
many	NA	TRBJ1-1	TRBV15	TGTGCCACCAGCGACCCCCGGGGAGGAAACACTGAAGCTTTCTTT	CATSDPRGGNTEAFF
many	NA	TRBJ2-1	TRBV6-2/TRBV6-3	TGTGCCAGCAGTCTAACAGGGATTGAGCAGTTCTTC	CASSLTGIEQFF
many	TRBD1	TRBJ1-1	TRBV5-1	TGCGCCAGCAGCTCGATATTGCCGACAGGGGGCTGGGGCACTGAAGCTTTCTTT	CASSSILPTGGWGTEAFF
many	TRBD1	TRBJ2-5	TRBV6-5	TGTGCCAGCAGTACGGGACAGGGTAAAGAGACCCAGTACTTC	CASSTGQGKETQYF
many	TRBD1	TRBJ2-7	TRBV5-1	TGCGCCAGCAGACCCGCGACAGGGCAGTCCTACGAGCAGTACTTC	CASRPATGQSYEQYF
many	NA	TRBJ1-3	TRBV5-1	TGCGCCAGCAGCTTGGCCGGGAGCGGAAACACCATATATTTT	CASSLAGSGNTIYF
many	NA	TRBJ2-5	TRBV29-1	TGCAGCGCCCGCCACGGCCTAGAGACCCAGTACTTC	CSARHGLETQYF
many	NA	TRBJ2-6	TRBV14	TGTGCCAGCAGCCAAAGGAAACAGCTCGGGGCCAACGTCCTGACTTTC	CASSQRKQLGANVLTF
few	TRBD2	TRBJ2-1	TRBV20-1	TGCAGTGCTAGACCGGGACTACTTTCCTACAATGAGCAGTTCTTC	CSARPGLLSYNEQFF
many	NA	TRBJ1-2	TRBV6-5	TGTGCCAGCAGTTACAAGCTCGGGGGCGGCTACACCTTC	CASSYKLGGGYTF
many	NA	TRBJ2-7	TRBV28	TGTGCCAGCAGTTTACTGTGGGGGCGTCCAAACGAGCAGTACTTC	CASSLLWGRPNEQYF
many	NA	TRBJ2-1	TRBV4-1	TGCGCCAGCAGCCAAGCTAGGGTCTCCTACAATGAGCAGTTCTTC	CASSQARVSYNEQFF
NA	NA	TRBJ2-7	TRBV6-1	TGTGCCAGTCTCCGGAGGGAGTACGAGCAGTACTTC	CASLRREYEQYF
many	TRBD2	TRBJ2-1	TRBV5-1	TGCGCCAGCAGCTTTAAAAGCGGGAGTTCCGTTGGACTTGAGCAGTTCTTC	CASSFKSGSSVGLEQFF
many	TRBD2	TRBJ2-3	TRBV20-1	TGCAGTGCTAGAGATCAGGGACTAGCGGGAAACACAGATACGCAGTATTTT	CSARDQGLAGNTDTQYF
many	TRBD2	TRBJ2-3	TRBV29-1	TGCAGCGTCGCCGGGACTAGCGGCACAGATACGCAGTATTTT	CSVAGTSGTDTQYF